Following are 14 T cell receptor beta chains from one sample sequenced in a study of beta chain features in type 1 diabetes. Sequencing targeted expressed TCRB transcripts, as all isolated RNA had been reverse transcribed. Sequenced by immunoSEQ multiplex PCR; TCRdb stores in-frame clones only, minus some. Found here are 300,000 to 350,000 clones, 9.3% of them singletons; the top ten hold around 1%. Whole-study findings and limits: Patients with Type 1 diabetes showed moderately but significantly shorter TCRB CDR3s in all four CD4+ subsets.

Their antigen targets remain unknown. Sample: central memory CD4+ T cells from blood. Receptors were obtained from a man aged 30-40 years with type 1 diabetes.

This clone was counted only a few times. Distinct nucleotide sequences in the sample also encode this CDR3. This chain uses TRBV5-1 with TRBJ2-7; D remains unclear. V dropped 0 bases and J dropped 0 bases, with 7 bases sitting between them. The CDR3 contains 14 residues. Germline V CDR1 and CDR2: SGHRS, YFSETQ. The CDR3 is CASSLEASSYEQYF. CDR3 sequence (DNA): TGCGCCAGCAGCTTGGAGGCGAGCTCCTACGAGCAGTACTTC.

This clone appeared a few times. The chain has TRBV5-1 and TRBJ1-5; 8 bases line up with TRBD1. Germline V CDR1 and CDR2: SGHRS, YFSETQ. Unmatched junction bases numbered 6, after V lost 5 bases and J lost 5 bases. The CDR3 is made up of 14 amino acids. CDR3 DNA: TGCGCCAGCAGGCCTGGGACAGGATATCAGCCCCAGCATTTT. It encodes CASRPGTGYQPQHF.

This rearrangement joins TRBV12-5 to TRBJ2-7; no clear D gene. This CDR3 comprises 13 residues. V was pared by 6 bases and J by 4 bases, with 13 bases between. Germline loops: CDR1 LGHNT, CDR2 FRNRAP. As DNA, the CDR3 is TGTGCTAGTGGCCTCGCCATTACTTACGAGCAGTACTTC. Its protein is CASGLAITYEQYF.

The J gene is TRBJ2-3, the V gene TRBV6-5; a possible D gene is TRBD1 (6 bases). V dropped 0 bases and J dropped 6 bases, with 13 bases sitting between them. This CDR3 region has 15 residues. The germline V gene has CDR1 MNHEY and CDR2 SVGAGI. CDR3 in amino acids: CASSYSFRGSDTQYF. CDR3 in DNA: TGTGCCAGCAGTTACTCGTTCAGGGGTAGTGATACGCAGTATTTT.

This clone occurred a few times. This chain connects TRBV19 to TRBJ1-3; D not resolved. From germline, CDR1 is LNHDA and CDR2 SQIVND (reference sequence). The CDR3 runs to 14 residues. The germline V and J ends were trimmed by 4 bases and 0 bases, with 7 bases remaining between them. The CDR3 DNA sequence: TGTGCCAGTAGTAAGGCGATCTCTGGAAACACCATATATTTT. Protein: CASSKAISGNTIYF.

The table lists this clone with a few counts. This chain's CDR3 is CASSLAPMYEQYF. CDR3 DNA: TGCGCCAGCAGCTTGGCCCCCATGTACGAGCAGTACTTC. The chain uses TRBV5-1 and TRBJ2-7; no definite D call. V shed 0 bases and J shed 4 bases, with 8 bases lying between them. The CDR3 runs 13 residues. Germline V gene lookup returns CDR1 SGHRS and CDR2 YFSETQ.

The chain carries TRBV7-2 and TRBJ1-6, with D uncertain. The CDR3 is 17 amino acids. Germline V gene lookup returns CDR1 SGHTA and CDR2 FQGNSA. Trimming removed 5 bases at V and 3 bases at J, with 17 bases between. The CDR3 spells CASSLRPQVNYNSPLHF. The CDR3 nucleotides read TGTGCCAGCAGCCTCCGGCCCCAGGTCAACTATAATTCACCCCTCCACTTT.

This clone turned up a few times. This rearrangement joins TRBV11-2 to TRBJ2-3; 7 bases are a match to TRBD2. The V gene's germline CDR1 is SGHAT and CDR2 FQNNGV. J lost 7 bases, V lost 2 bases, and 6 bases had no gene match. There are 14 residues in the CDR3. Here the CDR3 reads CASSLNGGMNTQYF. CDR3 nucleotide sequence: TGTGCCAGCAGCTTAAACGGGGGGATGAATACGCAGTATTTT.

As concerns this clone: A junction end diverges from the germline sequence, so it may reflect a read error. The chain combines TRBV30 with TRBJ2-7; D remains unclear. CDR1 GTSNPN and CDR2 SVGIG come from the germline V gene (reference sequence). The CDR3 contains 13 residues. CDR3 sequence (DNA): TGTGCCTGGAGTTCTCCTCCACTTTACGAGCAGTGCTTC. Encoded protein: CAWSSPPLYEQCF.

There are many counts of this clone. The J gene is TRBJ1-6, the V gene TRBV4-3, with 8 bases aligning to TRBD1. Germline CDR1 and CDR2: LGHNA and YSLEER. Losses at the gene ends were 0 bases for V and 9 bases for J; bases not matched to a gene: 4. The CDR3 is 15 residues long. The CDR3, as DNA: TGCGCCAGCAGCCAAGATGCGGACAGGGCTTCACCCCTCCACTTT. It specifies CASSQDADRASPLHF.

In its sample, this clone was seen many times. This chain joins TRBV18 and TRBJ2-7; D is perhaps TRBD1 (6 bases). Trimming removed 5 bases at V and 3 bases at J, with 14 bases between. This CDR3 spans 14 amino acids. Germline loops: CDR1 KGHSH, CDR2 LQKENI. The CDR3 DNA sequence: TGTGCCAGCTCAACACAGGGCGTAGGCTACGAGCAGTACTTC. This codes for CASSTQGVGYEQYF.

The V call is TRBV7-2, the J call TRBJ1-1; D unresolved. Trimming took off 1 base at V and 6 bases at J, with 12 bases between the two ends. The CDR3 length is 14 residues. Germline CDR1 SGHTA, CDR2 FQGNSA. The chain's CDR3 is CASSLVRSGSEAFF. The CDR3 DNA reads TGTGCCAGCAGCTTAGTCCGATCCGGCTCTGAAGCTTTCTTT.

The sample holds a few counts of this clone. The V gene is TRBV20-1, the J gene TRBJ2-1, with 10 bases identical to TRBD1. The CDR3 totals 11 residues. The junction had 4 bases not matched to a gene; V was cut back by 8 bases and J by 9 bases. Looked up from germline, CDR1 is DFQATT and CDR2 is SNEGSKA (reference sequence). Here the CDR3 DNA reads TGCAGTACGACAGGGGGCACTGAGCAGTTCTTC. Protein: CSTTGGTEQFF.

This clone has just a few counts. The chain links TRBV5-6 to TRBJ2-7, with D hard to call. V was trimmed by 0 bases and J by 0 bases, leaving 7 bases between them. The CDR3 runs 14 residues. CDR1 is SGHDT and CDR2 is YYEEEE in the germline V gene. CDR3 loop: CASSLGTDSYEQYF. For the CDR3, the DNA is TGTGCCAGCAGCTTGGGGACCGACTCCTACGAGCAGTACTTC.